Sequencing of this TCR beta chain was carried out in a study of cytomegalovirus exposure and HLA in healthy donors (dated by TCRdb to 2015 to 2018). Broadly, across the study: An earlier analysis of about 560 of the donors reported approximately 260 Gb of sequence data and roughly 120 million unique TCR beta sequences obtained from approximately 180 million T cells. HLA typing covered class I and class II loci at four-digit resolution. Roughly five DR-DQ haplotypes were handled as single units for association and clustering because linkage in the cohort was strong. Of the roughly 400 genotyped donors, approximately 80% fell in the genetic ancestry cluster associated with self-reported Caucasian donors. Typing coverage varied by locus: roughly 620-640 donors for A, B, C, DRB1 and DQB1; more than 500 for DQA1; 606 for DPA1; roughly 450 for DPB1. All discovery cohort repertoires had been generated on a single sequencing platform. The T cell repertoires of about 700 subjects were profiled by immunosequencing and related to cytomegalovirus serostatus. In an earlier analysis of roughly 580 of the donors, high-throughput TCR beta sequencing was used to judge whether each TCR beta V gene segment behaved as functional or pseudogenic. Alongside the repertoire data, information on donor age, sex, ethnicity and CMV serostatus was compiled. To study patterns of TCR occurrence, a later analysis re-analyzed previously published TCR beta repertoires from under 750 donors and added high-resolution HLA genotyping. Across approximately 400 genotyped donors of the cohort, an average of roughly 200,000 unique TCR beta nucleotide sequences per donor were sequenced, and 15% to 20% of those sequences were non-productive. An early release covering roughly 640 HLA-typed donors comprised about 300 gigabases of sequencing data and tens of millions of unique TCR sequences. The study aimed to test whether signatures of past pathogen exposure could be identified by cataloging public T cell receptors. To predict cytomegalovirus infection status, the study brought together high-throughput TCR immunosequencing, statistical association of individual TCRs with disease status, and machine learning. Genome-wide SNP genotypes for about three fifths of the 666 donors were used in a later genetic analysis, which treated that subset as a discovery cohort. In addition to the first cohort of 666 subjects, a separate validation cohort of 120 different subjects was used. In the later analysis, no new phenotypic data were used to find candidate immune exposures; instead, reliance was placed on TCR beta sequences and their occurrence across donors. Points the paper makes about the study in general: Assigning TCR associations to individual alleles was difficult when HLA alleles, especially DR and DQ, strongly co-occurred. According to the authors, the approach could potentially be generalized to other disease states and immunological phenotypes. Immune exposure information for the cohort was limited to CMV serostatus. A later genetic analysis associated a missense DCLRE1C variant with V-gene and J-gene trimming of TCR beta chains, and an independent cohort replicated the association. Because HLA typing was unavailable for some donors at each locus, only the typed subset was used in association tests. In a later analysis, most CMV-associated TCR beta chains were found to appear HLA-restricted, with HLA associations seemingly driven largely by CMV exposure. While some public TCRs were present in many individuals, most TCR sequences turned up only very rarely across donors. This cohort had only TCR beta chains sequenced, and the lack of alpha or paired-chain data limited which features could be detected. A later genetic analysis reported fewer N-insertions in productive TCRs among donors in an Asian-associated ancestry cluster than the roughly 650-donor mean. Linkage disequilibrium might explain the correlated functional status among segregating V segments, but an unknown experimental factor could not be excluded. According to a later analysis, TCR association rates differed among HLA loci, with DRB1 alleles showing the most associated TCRs and HLA-C alleles showing the fewest. In a later analysis, several top co-occurrence clusters were reported to appear linked to parvovirus B19, influenza, CMV and Epstein-Barr virus. In a later analysis, HLA-associated TCR beta chains were found to be more clonally expanded and to have lower generation probabilities than equally common non-associated chains. Some IMGT-functional V segments, including TRBV6-2 and TRBV6-3, could not be distinguished by the 87-base-pair reads and were therefore excluded. The classifier was reported to diagnose cytomegalovirus status with high specificity and sensitivity in both the original and validation cohorts. Because counts were too low, fewer than 20 rarely observed V segments, including chromosome 9 orphons, were excluded from the earlier analysis of fewer than 650 of the donors. In an earlier analysis of 500 to 650 of the donors, most TCR beta V segments appeared in productive rearrangements about 90% or about 30% of the time, broadly matching IMGT annotations. A total of fewer than 200 TCR beta chains were listed by the study as associated with cytomegalovirus. Sequencing depth was assumed to be roughly uniform across donors in the presence/absence analyses, though that assumption may not hold. A further reported finding was that TCR beta sequences accurately predicted the HLA-A and HLA-B alleles for most subjects in the first cohort. Specific HLA alleles were associated with 16,951 TCR beta sequences at a false discovery rate of 0.05 in a later analysis. In vitro tests confirmed that a few of the cytomegalovirus-associated TCR beta chains recognize cytomegalovirus antigens. A cluster of highly shared sequence variants was judged likely to represent a technical artifact of the sequencing pipeline.

The method was the immunoSEQ multiplex PCR assay. For the multiplex PCR, a mixture combining 60 forward primers for TCR Vbeta segments and 13 reverse primers for TCR Jbeta segments was used. The CDR3 region of rearranged TCR beta genes was amplified from genomic DNA with a multiplex PCR assay. On the Illumina HiSeq System, the amplified TCR beta libraries were sequenced as 87-base-pair reads. Turning to the authors' computational methods: A later analysis counted 75 million to 100 million unique TCR beta chains across the 666 repertoires, and around 9.9 million of these chains were shared by at least two donors. A nearest-neighbor algorithm error-corrected the raw reads and collapsed the reads into unique sequences, merging closely related sequences to remove PCR and sequencing errors. V, D and J gene segments were assigned by aligning CDR3 sequences to IMGT reference sequences. For a sequence to be retained, at least a six-nucleotide match to both a V gene segment and a J gene segment was required. A rearrangement was called productive if the CDR3 had no stop codons and remained in frame with V and J, and every other rearrangement was called non-productive. CDR3 was defined by IMGT convention, running from the second conserved V-encoded cysteine to the conserved J-encoded phenylalanine. The earlier analysis of some 550 of the donors excluded any sequence lacking an unambiguous match to a single V gene segment. An earlier analysis of around 600 of the donors classified V segments as functional when productive rearrangements were above 56.7% and as segregating when the standard deviation between donors was above 5%. A statistical classification framework was developed to diagnose cytomegalovirus status using the catalog of TCR beta chain sequences. In a later analysis, V and J genes were assigned by comparing TCR nucleotide sequences against IMGT/GENE-DB human TR gene sequences. In a later analysis, CDR3 sequences and most-parsimonious VDJ recombination scenarios were assigned using the TCRdist pipeline. In a later analysis, every TCR beta chain was defined by the combination of its CDR3 amino acid sequence and its V-gene family, and reads without a unique V-gene family were dropped. A later analysis removed 450 to 600 highly shared, low-generation-probability nucleotide sequences to deal with suspected cross-contamination and a sequencing artifact. In a later analysis, a clonal expansion index for each public chain was calculated from normalized within-repertoire ranks of inferred template counts. A later analysis computed generation probabilities with a VDJ recombination model fitted to out-of-frame rearrangements, and checked the results against IGoR. Hypergeometric tests were used in a later analysis to score TCR-TCR, TCR-HLA and TCR-CMV co-occurrence, with a repertoire-size bias correction applied to the TCR pairs. In a later analysis, false discovery rates were estimated by permuting HLA or CMV assignments 20 times. In a later analysis, co-occurring TCRs were grouped using DBSCAN, with TCRdist sequence similarity added in when clustering inside HLA-allele-positive subsets. Repertoires with fewer than 30,000 or more than 120,000 public chains, plus five repertoires with anomalous nucleotide sharing, were excluded from co-occurrence clustering. Drawn from immuneACCESS, this table holds only the in-frame rearrangements with V and J called that TCRdb kept. Clones are partly lost; checked studies trace under half to an unresolved V gene and leave the rest unexplained. From that table come the V and J calls and clone size; the DNA was used to work out D and trimming. The sample's clone listing holds 130,000 to 150,000 clones. The top ten constitute under 2% of the sample.

The cohort comprised 710 or so healthy bone marrow donors. All cohort members were sampled while nominally healthy, although unrecorded immune exposures were likely present. The donor tested CMV seronegative and was one of the 352 seronegative cohort members. Every donor gave a peripheral blood sample, and the peripheral blood mononuclear cells from that sample were used for TCR beta sequencing. Genomic DNA extraction from the blood cell samples was performed with the Qiagen DNeasy Blood Extraction Kit. About this clone: No cognate antigen has been identified for it.

From V the trimming removes 6 bases and from J it removes 2 bases, while the gene matches leave 4 bases of the junction unaccounted for. The CDR3 sequence holds 13 residues, the cysteine and phenylalanine included. The only DNA kept is the CDR3, 39 bases in frame from the first base. In the germline V gene, CDR1 corresponds to SQVTM and CDR2 to ANQGSEA. The chain is assembled from TRBV29-1 and TRBJ1-5; a stretch of 7 junction bases matches TRBD1. The source material was PBMCs. This receptor was taken from a woman aged 50 to 60 in good health and CMV-seronegative. The DNA is as follows: TGCAGCGTGAGGGGGCCTGGCAATCAGCCCCAGCATTTT. It is translated as CSVRGPGNQPQHF.